The clone carrying this T cell receptor beta chain showed up just a few times. Its antigen is unknown. From germline, CDR1 is GTSNPN and CDR2 SVGIG (reference sequence). The CDR3 runs 13 residues. J lost 5 bases, V lost 3 bases, and 1 base had no gene match. This sample was included in a study of CD8+ T cells in alopecia areata. Study-wide results and limits: Scalp sequencing also captures normal skin's resident alphabeta T cells.

RNA was isolated and reverse transcribed to cDNA, the sequencing template. Using immunoSEQ multiplex PCR, the repertoire was profiled, and TCRdb retains in-frame clones only, with some absent. The data contain 200,000 to 250,000 clones, roughly 56% of them singletons. PBMCs served as the source from which CD4+ and CD8+ T cells were sorted. Material: CD8+ T cells sorted from blood. The sequence came from a human donor in good health. This chain connects TRBV30 to TRBJ2-7; 13 bases align to TRBD2. CDR3 amino acids: CAWRGTSGDEQYF. Here the CDR3 DNA reads TGTGCCTGGAGGGGGACTAGCGGGGACGAGCAGTACTTC.